This TCR beta chain originates from a study of human T cells and chemical hapten exposure. The overall study: Small pooled library volume differences mainly caused per-sample TCR yield variation. General observations from the study: Unchanged with DPC sensitization were TCRs above 1 in 1000 frequency.

Trimming removed 4 bases from V and 1 base from J, with 14 bases in between. Germline V CDR1 and CDR2: SGHRS, YFSETQ. The CDR3 totals 15 residues. It was the library that attached unique molecular identifiers to individual cDNA molecules. In the authors' workflow: A per-sample median of approximately 87,000 TCRs was observed, with counts ranging from roughly 20,000 to 700,000. TCRdb reprocessed the 5' RACE reads via MiXCR and lists one record per CDR3 protein. TCRdb assigned the V and J calls; the authors' analysis was not used. The data show some 150,000 distinct CDR3 sequences, around 4.1% seen once. In its sample, this clonotype was seen a few times. The antigen is unknown. Unfractionated whole blood was the source from which total RNA was extracted.

This TCR was sampled from a female donor in good health. The rearrangement uses TRBV5-1 and TRBJ1-1; D unclear. CDR3 in DNA: TGCGCCAGCAGCCAGGAACAGATAAAGAACACTGAAGCTTTCTTT. Amino acids: CASSQEQIKNTEAFF.